The next 12 T cell receptor beta chains were all read from a single sample in a study of blood T cells in healthy people across ages. Sample-barcoded 5' priming and a J-beta primer mix drove a second PCR of roughly 7 to 11 cycles. MiXCR, applied by TCRdb to the 5' RACE reads, yields one record per CDR3 protein. Of over 1,300,000 distinct CDR3 sequences detected, roughly 59% appear once; the ten largest clones hold 6.5% to 8.5%. The source material was blood. These receptors were collected from a man between 18 and 35 years old in good health.

The V and J genes are TRBV25-1 and TRBJ1-1; a possible D gene is TRBD1 (6 bases). This CDR3 has 11 residues. Germline V gene sequence: CDR1 MGHDK, CDR2 SYGVNS. V lost 6 bases and J lost 8, with 10 bases in between. CDR3 protein: CASRGQTEAFF. Here the CDR3 DNA reads TGTGCCAGCAGAGGACAGACCGAAGCTTTCTTT.

The chain joins TRBV29-1 to TRBJ1-3; D possibly corresponds to TRBD1 (6 bases). Germline CDR1 is SQVTM and CDR2 is ANQGSEA. This CDR3 spans 18 amino acids. Trimming removed 2 bases from V and 0 bases from J, with 20 bases in between. CDR3 sequence (DNA): TGCAGCGTTGAAACCGCCTCCGCGGGGGCCCTCTCTGGAAACACCATATATTTT. Translating it yields CSVETASAGALSGNTIYF.

This chain connects TRBV3-1 to TRBJ2-7, with 9 nucleotides matching TRBD2. Germline V gives CDR1 LGHDT, CDR2 YNNKEL (reference sequence). Germline trimming cut 1 base from V and 3 bases from J; bases unmatched to any gene: 10. The CDR3 consists of 17 residues. The CDR3 here is CASSQVRRREGLYEQYF. In nucleotides, the CDR3 is TGTGCCAGCAGCCAAGTTAGGAGGCGGGAGGGTCTCTACGAGCAGTACTTC.

This clonotype was recorded once. The chain recombines TRBV28 with TRBJ2-5; D could derive from TRBD1 or TRBD2 (5 bases each). This CDR3 has 14 amino acids. Trimming left V 7 bases short and J 3 bases short, with 15 bases between. CDR1 and CDR2 (germline): MDHEN, SYDVKM. CDR3 in DNA: TGTGCCAGCACTGGTGAGGGGAATGAAGAGACCCAGTACTTC. It translates to CASTGEGNEETQYF.

The CDR3 nucleotides are TGTGCCAGCACCCGCTTTGGGGGGCATAATTCACCCCTCCACTTT. This encodes CASTRFGGHNSPLHF. The V call is TRBV6-6, the J call TRBJ1-6; perhaps TRBD1 as D (6 bases). Trimming took 7 bases from V and 5 from J, leaving 15 bases between them. This CDR3 has 15 amino acids. Looked up from germline, CDR1 is MNHNY and CDR2 is SVGAGI (reference sequence).

The chain recombines TRBV7-9 with TRBJ2-1; 7 positions match TRBD1. Germline V gene lookup returns CDR1 SEHNR and CDR2 FQNEAQ (reference sequence). V trimming: 4 bases; J trimming: 7 bases; junction bases outside the gene matches: 10. This CDR3 is built from 15 residues. The CDR3 loop reads CASSSVGTDGNEQFF. CDR3 bases: TGTGCCAGCAGCTCTGTAGGGACAGACGGAAATGAGCAGTTCTTC.

The chain uses TRBV20-1 and TRBJ2-3; TRBD1 matches 9 bases. Germline V gene data show CDR1 as DFQATT and CDR2 as SNEGSKA (reference sequence). The V segment lost 6 bases and the J segment 5 bases; nucleotides outside the gene matches: 12. There are 15 residues in the CDR3. CDR3 sequence (DNA): TGCAGTGCCATAGGCCGGACAGGGGAAGGAGATACGCAGTATTTT. Encoded protein: CSAIGRTGEGDTQYF.

The rearrangement joins TRBV2 to TRBJ1-5; 9 positions match TRBD1. With 5 bases clipped from V and 6 bases from J, the junction kept 8 bases outside the gene matches. Germline CDR1 and CDR2: SNHLY and FYNNEI. The CDR3 has 15 amino acids. This chain's CDR3 is CASSSTGTGSQPQHF. CDR3 bases: TGTGCCAGCAGTTCCACCGGGACAGGGAGTCAGCCCCAGCATTTT.

This clonotype showed up just a few times. V is TRBV6-1 and J is TRBJ1-6, with TRBD1 as a possible D gene (5 bases). Germline V CDR1 and CDR2: MNHNS, SASEGT. V lost 3 bases to trimming and J lost 0 bases, with 9 bases between them. The CDR3 runs 16 residues. CDR3 nucleotides: TGTGCCAGCAGTGACCGACAGAGCTCCTATAATTCACCCCTCCACTTT. Its translation is CASSDRQSSYNSPLHF.

This chain joins TRBV25-1 and TRBJ1-4; D gene ambiguous. Between the trimmed V and J ends, which lost 6 bases and 6 bases, there was a span of 17 bases. CDR1 is MGHDK and CDR2 is SYGVNS in the germline V gene. The CDR3 runs to 15 residues. CDR3 in amino acids: CASSPAYEKDEKLFF. In DNA, the CDR3 is TGTGCCAGCAGCCCCGCATACGAAAAGGATGAAAAACTGTTTTTT.

The chain has TRBV7-6 and TRBJ1-2; D may be TRBD1 (6 bases). Between the trimmed V and J ends, which lost 2 bases and 5 bases, there was a span of 18 bases. The CDR3 has 16 residues. Germline V CDR1 and CDR2: SGHVS, FNYEAQ. The CDR3 DNA reads as TGTGCCAGCAGCTTACTCAGTGGCAGGGGAGTGTATGGCTACACCTTC. This gives the protein CASSLLSGRGVYGYTF. The full variable domain, in which reference TRBV7-6 and TRBJ1-2 provide the parts outside the CDR3, is GAGVSQSPRYKVTKRGQDVALRCDPISGHVSLYWYRQALGQGPEFLTYFNYEAQQDKSGLPNDRFSAERPEGSISTLTIQRTEQRDSAMYRCASSLLSGRGVYGYTFGSGTRLTVV.

The V call is TRBV27, the J call TRBJ1-1; D perhaps matches TRBD1 (5 bases). CDR1 and CDR2 from the germline V gene are MNHEY and SMNVEV (reference sequence). Trimming left V 7 bases short and J 2 bases short, with 14 bases between. The CDR3 is 14 residues long. CDR3 region: CASTSGQQNTEAFF. For the CDR3, the DNA is TGTGCCAGCACCTCCGGACAACAAAACACTGAAGCTTTCTTT.